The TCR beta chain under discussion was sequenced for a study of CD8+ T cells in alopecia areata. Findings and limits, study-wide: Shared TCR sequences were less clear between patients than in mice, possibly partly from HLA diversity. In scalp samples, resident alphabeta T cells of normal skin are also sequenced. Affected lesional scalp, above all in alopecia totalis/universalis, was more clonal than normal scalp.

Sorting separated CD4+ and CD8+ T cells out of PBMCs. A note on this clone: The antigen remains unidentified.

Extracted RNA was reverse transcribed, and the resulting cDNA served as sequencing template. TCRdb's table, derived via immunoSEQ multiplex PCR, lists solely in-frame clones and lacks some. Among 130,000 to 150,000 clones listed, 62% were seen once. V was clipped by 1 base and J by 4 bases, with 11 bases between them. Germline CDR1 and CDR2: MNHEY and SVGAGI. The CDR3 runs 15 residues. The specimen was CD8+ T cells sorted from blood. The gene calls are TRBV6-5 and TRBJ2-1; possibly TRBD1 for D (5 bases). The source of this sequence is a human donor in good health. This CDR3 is CASSYYSGSYNEQFF. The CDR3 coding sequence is TGTGCCAGCAGTTACTATTCAGGGTCGTACAATGAGCAGTTCTTC.